Listed here are 30 T cell receptor beta chains from one sample, sequenced in a study of identical twins. One entry per CDR3 protein, called by TCRdb with MiXCR from the 5' RACE reads. Of approximately 620,000 distinct CDR3 sequences in the sample, roughly 8% were seen once. The sample was also linked to a second study, of yellow fever vaccine responses in identical twins.

Sequenced: PBMCs. Every receptor here comes from a woman aged 18-30 years in good health.

The gene calls are TRBV7-8 and TRBJ2-5; D might be TRBD1 or TRBD2, each matching 5 bases. Trimming stripped 5 bases from V and 7 bases from J, with 17 bases between. Germline CDR1 SGHVS, CDR2 FQNEAQ. This CDR3 has 14 residues. The CDR3 DNA follows: TGTGCCAGCAGCGGGGACGCGGCTATCGGGACCCAGTACTTC. Amino acid sequence: CASSGDAAIGTQYF.

The chain has TRBV5-1 and TRBJ2-7, with D possibly being TRBD2 (5 bases). This CDR3 spans 15 amino acids. Trimming took 4 bases from V and 1 from J, leaving 15 bases between them. Germline CDR1 is SGHRS and CDR2 is YFSETQ. In nucleotides, the CDR3 is TGCGCCAGCAGCCCCTTGAGGGAAACTTCCTACGAGCAGTACTTC. Its translation is CASSPLRETSYEQYF. The full variable domain, completed using reference TRBV5-1 and TRBJ2-7, is KAGVTQTPRYLIKTRGQQVTLSCSPISGHRSVSWYQQTPGQGLQFLFEYFSETQRNKGNFPGRFSGRQFSNSRSEMNVSTLELGDSALYLCASSPLRETSYEQYFGPGTRLTVT.

The chain has TRBV20-1 and TRBJ2-7; D uncertain. Per germline, CDR1 DFQATT and CDR2 SNEGSKA (reference sequence). The CDR3 sequence is 13 residues long. Trimming took 3 bases from V and 3 from J, leaving 12 bases between them. CDR3 amino acids: CSASFQVLYEQYF. The DNA for the CDR3 is TGCAGTGCTAGTTTTCAGGTTCTCTACGAGCAGTACTTC.

This chain links TRBV5-6 with TRBJ2-1, with 8 bases aligning to TRBD2. Unmatched junction bases numbered 14, after V lost 6 bases and J lost 15 bases. Germline CDR1 reads SGHDT; CDR2 reads YYEEEE. The CDR3 is 13 residues long. The CDR3 sequence is CASKTYKGREGFF. CDR3 in DNA: TGTGCCAGCAAAACATACAAAGGTCGGGAGGGGTTCTTC.

V is TRBV11-2 and J is TRBJ2-7, with D perhaps assigned TRBD1 or TRBD2 (5 bases each). The V end lost 4 bases, the J end lost 3 bases, and 13 bases lay between the germline ends. Germline CDR1 SGHAT, CDR2 FQNNGV. This CDR3 is 14 amino acids long. Here the CDR3 DNA reads TGTGCCAGCAGCTCGGGGCCTCAGGGCTACGAGCAGTACTTC. This codes for CASSSGPQGYEQYF.

The CDR3 nucleotides read TGTGCCAGCAGCTCCACGGCCCTGTTAAGTTACGAGCAGTACTTC. Amino acid sequence: CASSSTALLSYEQYF. The chain combines TRBV7-9 with TRBJ2-7; D remains ambiguous. Trimming took off 4 bases at V and 4 bases at J, with 17 bases between the two ends. Germline CDR1 reads SEHNR; CDR2 reads FQNEAQ (reference sequence). The length of the CDR3 is 15 residues.

This clonotype was found a few times. The CDR3 reads CASSTGTGGYQPQHF. The CDR3 DNA follows: TGTGCCAGCAGTACCGGGACAGGGGGTTATCAGCCCCAGCATTTT. The chain recombines TRBV28 with TRBJ1-5, with 11 positions matching TRBD1. The J segment lost 5 bases and the V segment lost 5 bases, leaving 5 bases of the junction unmatched. Germline lookup yields CDR1 MDHEN and CDR2 SYDVKM. This CDR3 has 15 residues.

This chain joins TRBV30 and TRBJ2-7; D not certain. The length of the CDR3 is 13 residues. Per the germline V gene, CDR1 is GTSNPN and CDR2 is SVGIG (reference sequence). V dropped 1 base and J dropped 2 bases, with 9 bases sitting between them. The CDR3 DNA is TGTGCCTGGAGTGAATTCAGCACCTACGAGCAGTACTTC. It encodes CAWSEFSTYEQYF.

This clonotype was counted at least ten times. The chain employs TRBV14 and TRBJ2-1, with D possibly being TRBD2 (5 bases). Germline assignment: CDR1 SGHDN and CDR2 FVKESK. V shed 1 base and J shed 1 base, with 8 bases lying between them. There are 15 residues in the CDR3. This CDR3 reads CASSQVSGSYNEQFF. CDR3 DNA sequence: TGTGCCAGCAGCCAAGTCAGCGGATCCTACAATGAGCAGTTCTTC.

This clonotype was picked up a small number of times. The V call is TRBV27, the J call TRBJ1-6, with D possibly matching TRBD1 (6 bases). This CDR3 comprises 14 residues. Trimming shortened V by 6 bases and J by 9 bases, and 15 bases separated the two germline ends. The germline V gene has CDR1 MNHEY and CDR2 SMNVEV (reference sequence). CDR3 DNA sequence: TGTGCCAGCAGCTTCGGGGGGCCTAGTTCACCCCTCCACTTT. It encodes CASSFGGPSSPLHF.

This clonotype was seen a few times. V gene TRBV28 combines with J gene TRBJ2-1, with 12 bases identical to TRBD2. V gave up 2 bases and J gave up 4 bases; unmatched junction bases: 3. This CDR3 is built from 16 residues. Germline CDR1 MDHEN, CDR2 SYDVKM. This chain's CDR3 is CASSLSTSGRYNEQFF. CDR3 bases: TGTGCCAGCAGTTTAAGCACTAGCGGGAGGTACAATGAGCAGTTCTTC.

The V call is TRBV5-6, the J call TRBJ2-2; TRBD2 agrees at 11 bases. The CDR3 covers 14 residues. The V gene's germline CDR1 is SGHDT and CDR2 YYEEEE. V lost 6 bases to trimming and J lost 7 bases; unmatched junction nucleotides: 5. The CDR3 sequence is CASTRGLAGGELFF. In DNA form, the CDR3 reads TGTGCCAGCACCAGAGGACTAGCGGGCGGGGAGCTGTTTTTT.

This clonotype came up a few times. V and J are TRBV18 and TRBJ1-6; TRBD1 matches at 12 bases. This CDR3 region has 15 residues. The junction had 5 bases not matched to a gene; V was cut back by 5 bases and J by 9 bases. Germline V gene lookup returns CDR1 KGHSH and CDR2 LQKENI. CDR3 residues: CASSDRDRGLSPLHF. CDR3 nucleotide sequence: TGTGCCAGCTCAGACAGGGACAGGGGGCTTTCACCCCTCCACTTT.

This clonotype was observed many times. The rearrangement uses TRBV7-8 and TRBJ2-7, with a possible D match to TRBD1 (6 bases). The V and J ends lost 2 bases and 5 bases respectively, with 16 bases between them. The germline CDR1 and CDR2 sequences are SGHVS and FQNEAQ. The CDR3 length is 15 residues. The CDR3 is CASSLQGRKEDEQYF. For the CDR3, the DNA is TGTGCCAGCAGCTTACAGGGGCGCAAAGAGGACGAGCAGTACTTC. Variable domain in full (rest from reference TRBV7-8 and TRBJ2-7): GAGVSQSPRYKVAKRGQDVALRCDPISGHVSLFWYQQALGQGPEFLTYFQNEAQLDKSGLPSDRFFAERPEGSVSTLKIQRTQQEDSAVYLCASSLQGRKEDEQYFGPGTRLTVT.

The chain combines TRBV4-2 with TRBJ2-5, with D perhaps being TRBD1 or TRBD2 (7 bases each). CDR1 is LGHNA, CDR2 YNFKEQ, per germline. V gave up 3 bases and J gave up 5 bases, with 22 bases separating them. CDR3 size: 17 residues. This CDR3 reads CASSHPKAPGGGETQYF. CDR3 nucleotide sequence: TGTGCCAGCAGCCACCCGAAAGCCCCAGGGGGGGGGGAGACCCAGTACTTC.

This clonotype showed up many times. The rearrangement links TRBV7-8 to TRBJ2-2; the D is unclear. Germline-derived CDR1 and CDR2 are SGHVS and FQNEAQ. The CDR3 is 13 residues long. Deletions cut 6 bases from V and 1 base from J, with 6 bases between. CDR3 DNA sequence: TGTGCCAGCAGGGCCGGGAACACCGGGGAGCTGTTTTTT. This translates into CASRAGNTGELFF. The full variable domain, with the rest looked up from reference TRBV7-8 and TRBJ2-2, is GAGVSQSPRYKVAKRGQDVALRCDPISGHVSLFWYQQALGQGPEFLTYFQNEAQLDKSGLPSDRFFAERPEGSVSTLKIQRTQQEDSAVYLCASRAGNTGELFFGEGSRLTVL.

This chain joins TRBV18 and TRBJ2-3; 13 bases agree with TRBD2. The germline gives CDR1 KGHSH, CDR2 LQKENI. The CDR3 runs to 18 residues. V lost 5 bases to trimming and J lost 5 bases; unmatched junction nucleotides: 13. CDR3 residues: CASSSLAGGPSFEDTQYF. CDR3 coding DNA: TGTGCCAGCTCATCACTAGCGGGAGGGCCTTCTTTTGAAGATACGCAGTATTTT. The full variable domain, with the rest looked up from reference TRBV18 and TRBJ2-3, is NAGVMQNPRHLVRRRGQEARLRCSPMKGHSHVYWYRQLPEEGLKFMVYLQKENIIDESGMPKERFSAEFPKEGPSILRIQQVVRGDSAAYFCASSSLAGGPSFEDTQYFGPGTRLTVL.

This clonotype was found a few times. The chain recombines TRBV20-1 with TRBJ2-1; TRBD2 agrees at 9 bases. V shed 5 bases, J shed 7 bases, and the junction held 12 bases outside the gene matches. In germline, CDR1 is DFQATT, CDR2 SNEGSKA (reference sequence). The CDR3 contains 15 residues. The CDR3 protein is CSAEKRGVLSNEQFF. The CDR3 bases are TGCAGTGCTGAAAAGCGGGGGGTTCTTTCTAATGAGCAGTTCTTC.

The chain has TRBV15 and TRBJ2-7; the D is unclear. Trimming removed 0 bases from V and 4 bases from J, with 7 bases in between. The germline CDR1 and CDR2 sequences are LNHNV and YYDKDF (reference sequence). The CDR3 sequence is 13 residues long. The CDR3 nucleotides are TGTGCCACCAGCAGAGAATTGGGATACGAGCAGTACTTC. Its translation: CATSRELGYEQYF.

This clonotype was observed a few times. V usage is TRBV12-3 or TRBV12-4 and J usage is TRBJ2-7; the D gene is possibly TRBD2 (7 bases). This CDR3 comprises 13 residues. V was pared by 7 bases and J by 3 bases, with 13 bases between. The CDR3 DNA reads TGTGCCAGCACCGGGGGGCAGGGCTACGAGCAGTACTTC. Residues: CASTGGQGYEQYF.

This clonotype was counted between two and nine times. The chain couples TRBV20-1 to TRBJ2-2; tentatively, D is TRBD1 or TRBD2 (5 bases each). The germline CDR1 and CDR2 sequences are DFQATT and SNEGSKA (reference sequence). V was trimmed by 3 bases and J by 4 bases, leaving 15 bases between them. The CDR3 consists of 15 residues. CDR3 sequence: CSASAGTPGTGELFF. CDR3 sequence (DNA): TGCAGTGCTAGTGCCGGGACCCCGGGCACCGGGGAGCTGTTTTTT.

The chain is built from TRBV27 and TRBJ2-5, with D perhaps assigned TRBD1 or TRBD2 (5 bases each). V gave up 5 bases and J gave up 3 bases, with 13 bases separating them. This CDR3 has 14 amino acids. Looked up from germline, CDR1 is MNHEY and CDR2 is SMNVEV (reference sequence). CDR3 protein: CASSRAGAKETQYF. The CDR3 nucleotides are TGTGCCAGCAGTCGAGCCGGGGCAAAAGAGACCCAGTACTTC.

This clonotype was detected ten times or more. This chain joins TRBV29-1 and TRBJ2-3; TRBD1 aligns across 12 bases. Germline values: CDR1 SQVTM, CDR2 ANQGSEA. Unmatched junction bases numbered 12, after V lost 8 bases and J lost 6 bases. CDR3 length: 15 amino acids. The CDR3 sequence: CSHIGTGGALDTQYF. Written as DNA, the CDR3 is TGCAGCCACATTGGGACAGGGGGCGCATTGGATACGCAGTATTTT.

This clonotype appeared a few times. The chain joins TRBV7-2 to TRBJ2-1, with 8 bases identical to TRBD2. This CDR3 spans 16 amino acids. V trimming: 0 bases; J trimming: 5 bases; junction bases outside the gene matches: 6. CDR1 is SGHTA and CDR2 is FQGNSA in the germline V gene. The CDR3 DNA reads as TGTGCCAGCAGCTTAGCGGCTAGCGGGCAGAACAATGAGCAGTTCTTC. It specifies CASSLAASGQNNEQFF. Full variable domain (remainder filled in from reference TRBV7-2 and TRBJ2-1): GAGVSQSPSNKVTEKGKDVELRCDPISGHTALYWYRQSLGQGLEFLIYFQGNSAPDKSGLPSDRFSAERTGGSVSTLTIQRTQQEDSAVYLCASSLAASGQNNEQFFGPGTRLTVL.

CDR3 nucleotide sequence: TGCAGCGTTGAGGACAGACTCTACGAGCAGTACTTC. Protein product: CSVEDRLYEQYF. V gene TRBV29-1 combines with J gene TRBJ2-7; D possibly corresponds to TRBD1 (6 bases). This CDR3 contains 12 residues. With 3 bases removed from V and 3 bases from J, the gap between germline ends came to 9 bases. From germline, CDR1 is SQVTM and CDR2 ANQGSEA.

The chain uses TRBV11-2 and TRBJ2-7; 7 nucleotides align to TRBD1. The CDR3 has 14 residues. Trimming cost V 5 bases and J 3 bases; bases outside gene matches: 7. Looked up from germline, CDR1 is SGHAT and CDR2 is FQNNGV. CDR3 coding DNA: TGTGCCAGCAGCCGTGTGGGACAGAACTACGAGCAGTACTTC. It is translated as CASSRVGQNYEQYF.

This clonotype was detected many times. The V and J genes are TRBV9 and TRBJ2-1; 8 bases match TRBD2. Germline V CDR1 and CDR2: SGDLS, YYNGEE. The CDR3 totals 15 residues. V was clipped by 0 bases and J by 3 bases; unmatched bases: 2. CDR3 DNA sequence: TGTGCCAGCAGCGTAGTTGCGGGGGGCTACAATGAGCAGTTCTTC. This translates into CASSVVAGGYNEQFF.

The chain couples TRBV2 to TRBJ2-5, with D perhaps matching TRBD2 (5 bases). The ends were cut back, 8 bases at V and 5 bases at J, with 15 bases in the middle. CDR1 is SNHLY and CDR2 is FYNNEI in the germline V gene. CDR3 length: 13 amino acids. For the CDR3, the DNA is TGTGCCAGCTACACGCGGCGAGGGGAGACCCAGTACTTC. It yields the protein CASYTRRGETQYF.

This clonotype appeared a single time. V usage is TRBV3-1 and J usage is TRBJ2-7, with D tentatively TRBD1 or TRBD2 (5 bases each). Between the trimmed V and J ends, which lost 8 bases and 2 bases, there was a span of 25 bases. The CDR3 totals 17 residues. CDR1 and CDR2 from the germline V gene are LGHDT and YNNKEL (reference sequence). The CDR3 here is CASCKPGSGTSAYEQYF. The CDR3 DNA is TGTGCCAGCTGCAAGCCGGGCTCTGGGACCTCGGCCTACGAGCAGTACTTC.

The chain links TRBV6-5 to TRBJ1-3; no reliable D call. Trimming removed 0 bases at V and 3 bases at J, with 9 bases between. The CDR3 length is 15 residues. Germline V gene sequence: CDR1 MNHEY, CDR2 SVGAGI. The CDR3 DNA sequence: TGTGCCAGCAGTTACTCTGGGGTAAATGGAAACACCATATATTTT. It translates to CASSYSGVNGNTIYF.